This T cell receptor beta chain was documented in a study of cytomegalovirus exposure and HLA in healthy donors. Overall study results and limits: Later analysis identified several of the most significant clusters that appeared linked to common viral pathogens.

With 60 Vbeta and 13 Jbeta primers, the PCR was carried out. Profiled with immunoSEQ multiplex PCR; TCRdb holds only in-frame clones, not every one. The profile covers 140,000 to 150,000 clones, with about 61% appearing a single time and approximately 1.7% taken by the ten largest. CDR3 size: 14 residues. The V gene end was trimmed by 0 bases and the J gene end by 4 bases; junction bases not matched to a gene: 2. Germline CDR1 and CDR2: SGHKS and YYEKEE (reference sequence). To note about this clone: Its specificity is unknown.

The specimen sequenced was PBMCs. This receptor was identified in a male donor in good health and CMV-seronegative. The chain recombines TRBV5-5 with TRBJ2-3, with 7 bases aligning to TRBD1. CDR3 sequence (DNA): TGTGCCAGCAGCTTGGATCAGGGGGCAGATACGCAGTATTTT. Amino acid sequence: CASSLDQGADTQYF.